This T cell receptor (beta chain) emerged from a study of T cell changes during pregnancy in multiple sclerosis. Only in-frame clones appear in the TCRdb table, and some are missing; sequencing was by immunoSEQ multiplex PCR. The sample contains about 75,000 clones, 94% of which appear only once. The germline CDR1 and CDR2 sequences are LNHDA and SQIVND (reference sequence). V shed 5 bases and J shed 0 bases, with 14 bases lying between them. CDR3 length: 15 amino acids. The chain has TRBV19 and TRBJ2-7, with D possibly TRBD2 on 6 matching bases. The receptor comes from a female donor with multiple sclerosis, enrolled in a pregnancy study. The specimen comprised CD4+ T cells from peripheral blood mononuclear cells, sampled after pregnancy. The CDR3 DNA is TGTGCCAGTAGTCCGGGGCTAGCGAGCTCCTACGAGCAGTACTTC. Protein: CASSPGLASSYEQYF.